This T cell receptor beta chain was sequenced during a study of PD-1 blockade in classical Hodgkin lymphoma (TCRdb year 2020). Notes on the research overall: Nivolumab dosing was 3 mg/kg intravenously every 2 weeks, continuing until either disease progression or unacceptable toxicity. To define a peripheral blood immune signature of response to PD-1 blockade in classical Hodgkin lymphoma, the study combined TCR beta sequencing with CyTOF.

Sample time point, as interpreted from the label and publication: cycle 2 day 1 (C2D1) of nivolumab. Every trial patient had relapsed after autologous stem cell transplantation, and cohorts A, B and C differed in prior brentuximab vedotin exposure. A total of more than 55 patients with relapsed/refractory classical Hodgkin lymphoma made up the trial cohort, and each patient's best overall response was complete response, partial response or progressive disease. In the multi-cohort phase II CheckMate 205 trial, trial patients received single-agent nivolumab. Best overall response was determined by an independent review committee according to the 2007 International Working Group response criteria. Trial PBMCs were obtained immediately prior to nivolumab initiation (C1D1) and on therapy at cycle 2 day 1 and cycle 4 day 1. After peripheral blood was drawn into 8 mL Vacutainer Cell Preparation Tubes, PBMCs were isolated by centrifugation and then cryopreserved.

Genomic DNA was extracted with the Qiagen DNeasy kit from unsorted PBMCs and from negatively selected CD4+ and CD8+ fractions. TCR beta CDR3 regions were amplified by immunoSEQ multiplex PCR using primers annealing to V and J segments. A synthetic immune receptor repertoire was used to minimize amplification bias, and any residual bias was removed computationally once sequencing was done. Regarding the original processing steps: Repertoire diversity was quantified as the Shannon entropy index using custom Python scripts. Unsorted, CD4+ and CD8+ repertoires were analyzed separately, except for combined analyses in which CD4+ and CD8+ sequences were merged in silico. Clonal expansion was defined as a frequency increase of at least 2-fold after treatment compared with C1D1, and clones undetected at baseline were assigned a pseudocount of 0.5. Singleton clones were defined as clones with 0 or 1 copy at C1D1, and non-singleton clones were defined as clones with 2 or more copies. Clones expanded in unsorted samples were labelled as CD4+, CD8+ or unknown by matching protein sequences in sorted samples from the same patient. Wilcoxon tests on paired samples were used to test diversity changes from C1D1 to C4D1. TCRdb took over this immuneACCESS table, retaining in-frame rearrangements with V and J assigned. Such tables are incomplete; in checked studies, under half of the missing clones stem from an unresolved V gene, and the remainder is unexplained. V, J and clone size reflect that table, while D and trimming were determined from the DNA. The sample profile shows about 100,000 clones; 89% of them were found once. The ten largest clones add up to roughly 21% of the sample.

About this clone: No cognate antigen has been identified for it. There are no base qualities to consult, and no much larger clone falls within one base.

Based on the germline V gene, the CDR1 and CDR2 sequences are MDHEN and SYDVKM. V ends up 7 bases short and J 0 bases short, with an unmatched junction base count of 8. The CDR3 measures 17 amino acids from cysteine to phenylalanine. CDR3 DNA is the only sequence kept; it has 51 bases, read in frame from the first base. Paper-wide results and their limitations: Lower diversity was observed in patients in whom nivolumab was started less than 1 year after ASCT, and these patients were excluded from later analyses so that confounding by immune reconstitution would be avoided. Trial patients with a complete response had baseline diversity similar to that of newly diagnosed patients, while partial responders and progressors had significantly lower diversity. Baseline TCR diversity was reported to be lower in newly diagnosed patients than in healthy donors and to be lower still in relapsed/refractory patients. A significant rise by C4D1 was seen in CD4+ but not CD8+ TCR diversity (p=0.0027 vs p=0.16), with the rise being most apparent in complete responders (p=0.02). The study covered only a single clinical trial cohort, and the causes of the repertoire differences, possibly disease activity or prior therapy, were still not defined.

This TCR was sampled from a human donor with classical Hodgkin lymphoma. The sequences come from peripheral blood mononuclear cells (PBMCs), collected before the second cycle of nivolumab. This receptor chain uses TRBV28 and TRBJ2-1, with TRBD2 matching 11 junction bases. The DNA sequence follows: TGTGCCAGCATTCGACTAGCGGGGCCAAGCTCCTACAATGAGCAGTTCTTC. Translated, this is CASIRLAGPSSYNEQFF.